This T cell receptor beta chain came from a study of blood T cell repertoires in COVID-19. Study details: The United States, Italy and Spain supplied acute and convalescent COVID-19 samples.

The V and J ends lost 2 bases and 3 bases respectively, with 8 bases between them. Looked up from germline, CDR1 is MNHEY and CDR2 is SMNVEV (reference sequence). The length of the CDR3 is 13 residues. The authors' processing: Amplification of reference gene primers provided the estimated nucleated cell counts. Data came from immunoSEQ multiplex PCR; TCRdb stores just in-frame clones and leaves some out. The D gene and trimming were derived from the DNA, and the V and J assignments and clone size from that table. The table records over 150,000 clones, around 89% of them present only once. As for this clone: Different DNA sequences within this sample yield the same CDR3.

The material sequenced was peripheral blood. This TCR was recovered from a man between 18 and 35 years old who had recovered from COVID-19. The chain links TRBV27 to TRBJ2-7; maybe TRBD1 (5 bases). In DNA, the CDR3 is TGTGCCAGCAGTTTACAGGGCGGCTACGAGCAGTACTTC. Its translation: CASSLQGGYEQYF.